A selection of T cell receptor beta chains follows, all from one sample in a study of radiation and T cells in renal cell carcinoma. Sequenced by immunoSEQ multiplex PCR; TCRdb stores in-frame clones only, minus some. The table records fewer than 200,000 clones, approximately 90% of them present only once. Sequenced material: blood, taken from a patient whose treatment included radiotherapy and nephrectomy. The receptors were sampled from a woman between 50 and 59 years old with renal cell carcinoma. The CDR3 runs from the conserved cysteine through the conserved F or W. D genes are given only for firm matches. Clone sizes are given selectively: once, few, many, or a class where the clone is expanded.

v_call	d_call	clone_size	j_call	cdr3_aa	cdr3_nt
TRBV11-3	NA	NA	TRBJ2-2	CASSPRAASNTGELFF	TGTGCCAGCAGCCCCCGGGCAGCATCGAACACCGGGGAGCTGTTTTTT
TRBV7-2	NA	NA	TRBJ1-1	CASSLVWNTEAFF	TGTGCCAGCAGCTTAGTTTGGAACACTGAAGCTTTCTTT
TRBV9	TRBD1	NA	TRBJ2-7	CASSGQGAPYEQYF	TGTGCCAGCAGCGGACAGGGGGCGCCCTACGAGCAGTACTTC
TRBV4-1	NA	NA	TRBJ1-3	CASSQLRSQGNTIYF	TGCGCCAGCAGCCAATTACGGAGCCAAGGAAACACCATATATTTT
TRBV19	NA	NA	TRBJ1-5	CASMGEVAKPQHF	TGTGCCAGTATGGGCGAGGTTGCGAAGCCCCAGCATTTT
TRBV7-9	NA	NA	TRBJ1-2	CASSSSGGNYGYTF	TGTGCCAGCAGCTCCTCGGGGGGAAACTATGGCTACACCTTC
TRBV7-2	NA	NA	TRBJ1-4	CASSPEGHRSEKLFF	TGTGCCAGCAGCCCCGAGGGGCACAGATCCGAAAAACTGTTTTTT
TRBV6-1	TRBD2	NA	TRBJ2-5	CASIFSGEETQYF	TGTGCCAGCATTTTTAGCGGGGAAGAGACCCAGTACTTC
TRBV18	TRBD1	NA	TRBJ2-7	CASSRDRSEQYF	TGTGCCAGCTCACGGGACAGGTCCGAGCAGTACTTC
TRBV18	TRBD1	NA	TRBJ1-1	CASSPQGMNTEAFF	TGTGCCAGCTCGCCACAGGGGATGAACACTGAAGCTTTCTTT
TRBV19	NA	NA	TRBJ1-5	CASSSGVEGPQHF	TGTGCCAGTAGTAGCGGGGTTGAGGGACCCCAGCATTTT
TRBV4-1	NA	NA	TRBJ1-1	CASSQGLGVDTEAFF	TGCGCCAGCAGCCAAGGTCTCGGGGTAGACACTGAAGCTTTCTTT
TRBV5-8	TRBD1	NA	TRBJ1-1	CASSTPGGSWGTEAFF	TGTGCCAGCAGCACCCCAGGGGGTTCTTGGGGCACTGAAGCTTTCTTT
TRBV19	NA	NA	TRBJ2-3	CASSIAIMDTQYF	TGTGCCAGTAGTATAGCGATAATGGATACGCAGTATTTT
TRBV4-3	TRBD1	once	TRBJ2-4	CASSHENRGPKNIQYF	TGCGCCAGCAGCCATGAGAACAGGGGGCCCAAAAACATTCAGTACTTC
TRBV2	TRBD1	NA	TRBJ2-7	CASSRGQGADEQYF	TGTGCCAGCAGCCGGGGACAGGGGGCCGACGAGCAGTACTTC
TRBV10-3	TRBD1	NA	TRBJ2-7	CAISRGQGALYEQYF	TGTGCCATCAGTCGAGGACAGGGCGCTCTGTACGAGCAGTACTTC
TRBV7-2	TRBD1	NA	TRBJ1-2	CASSRTGGDGYTF	TGTGCCAGCAGCAGGACAGGAGGGGATGGCTACACCTTC
TRBV6-4	NA	NA	TRBJ2-7	CAPPAGTETYEQYF	TGTGCCCCCCCGGCCGGGACGGAGACCTACGAGCAGTACTTC
TRBV6-5	NA	NA	TRBJ2-1	CASSYLGGRVHNEQFF	TGTGCCAGCAGTTACCTGGGAGGCCGGGTCCACAATGAGCAGTTCTTC
TRBV6-6	NA	few	TRBJ1-2	CASSDAGTLNYGYTF	TGTGCCAGCAGTGACGCCGGGACATTGAACTATGGCTACACCTTC
TRBV7-3	NA	few	TRBJ2-4	CASSSLGSLDIQYF	TGTGCCAGCAGCTCCCTAGGGTCCTTAGACATTCAGTACTTC
TRBV14	NA	NA	TRBJ2-7	CASSQELSYEQYF	TGTGCCAGCAGCCAAGAGTTATCCTACGAGCAGTACTTC
TRBV5-1	NA	NA	TRBJ1-1	CASSRDPTGGEAFF	TGCGCCAGCAGCCGGGACCCGACAGGTGGTGAAGCTTTCTTT
TRBV5-1	NA	NA	TRBJ1-6	CASSQTDSSYNSPLHF	TGCGCCAGCAGCCAGACGGACAGCTCCTATAATTCACCCCTCCACTTT
TRBV29-1	NA	NA	TRBJ2-3	CSVGPSGTDTQYF	TGCAGCGTTGGGCCTAGCGGCACAGATACGCAGTATTTT
TRBV6-1	TRBD1	NA	TRBJ1-2	CASRDDRDGYTF	TGTGCCAGCAGAGATGACAGGGATGGCTACACCTTC
TRBV6-5	NA	NA	TRBJ1-1	CASRQNTEAFF	TGTGCCAGCAGACAGAACACTGAAGCTTTCTTT
TRBV20-1	NA	NA	TRBJ1-1	CSTAAREAFF	TGCAGCACGGCGGCACGTGAAGCTTTCTTT
TRBV19	NA	NA	TRBJ2-3	CASSISILSTDTQYF	TGTGCCAGTAGTATCAGTATTTTGAGCACAGATACGCAGTATTTT
TRBV19	NA	once	TRBJ2-2	CASAIGILGELFF	TGTGCCAGTGCGATCGGGATATTAGGGGAGCTGTTTTTT
TRBV5-6	NA	NA	TRBJ1-1	CASSSLAGGPMNTEAFF	TGTGCCAGCAGCTCCCTGGCCGGGGGGCCCATGAACACTGAAGCTTTCTTT
TRBV5-4	TRBD2	NA	TRBJ2-1	CASTDTTSSAQFF	TGTGCCAGCACCGACACGACTAGCTCAGCGCAGTTCTTC
TRBV18	NA	NA	TRBJ1-5	CASSPTGLGQPQHF	TGTGCCAGCTCCCCTACAGGGCTGGGTCAGCCCCAGCATTTT
TRBV29-1	NA	NA	TRBJ2-1	CSVDPPQTYNEQFF	TGCAGCGTTGATCCCCCCCAGACCTACAATGAGCAGTTCTTC
TRBV7-9	TRBD2	NA	TRBJ2-1	CASSSGWSGGYNEQFF	TGTGCCAGCAGCTCGGGGTGGAGCGGGGGTTACAATGAGCAGTTCTTC
TRBV6-1	NA	NA	TRBJ2-1	CASTSGGTQNNEQFF	TGTGCCAGCACTTCAGGGGGGACACAAAACAATGAGCAGTTCTTC
TRBV5-1	TRBD2	NA	TRBJ2-1	CASNKVAGSSYNEQFF	TGCGCCAGCAATAAGGTAGCGGGAAGCTCCTACAATGAGCAGTTCTTC
TRBV2	TRBD2	once	TRBJ2-7	CASRGLAVPYEQYF	TGTGCCAGCAGGGGACTAGCGGTTCCCTACGAGCAGTACTTC
TRBV19	TRBD2	NA	TRBJ2-1	CASSLRTSLVGNEQFF	TGTGCCAGTAGTCTCCGGACTAGCCTGGTAGGCAATGAGCAGTTCTTC
TRBV27	NA	NA	TRBJ1-6	CASSISREYNSPLHF	TGTGCCAGCAGTATCTCCCGAGAGTATAATTCACCCCTCCACTTT
TRBV9	NA	NA	TRBJ2-5	CASSVGLKQETQYF	TGTGCCAGCAGCGTAGGACTTAAACAAGAGACCCAGTACTTC
TRBV7-9	NA	NA	TRBJ1-4	CATGNTWGANEKLFF	TGTGCCACCGGCAACACGTGGGGGGCTAATGAAAAACTGTTTTTT
TRBV11-2	TRBD1	NA	TRBJ2-2	CASSLHPGQGTGELFF	TGTGCCAGCAGCTTACACCCGGGACAGGGTACCGGGGAGCTGTTTTTT
TRBV4-1	NA	NA	TRBJ1-5	CASSQTDIDQPQHF	TGCGCCAGCAGCCAAACAGACATCGATCAGCCCCAGCATTTT
TRBV7-9	NA	NA	TRBJ2-1	CASSQDSNNEQFF	TGTGCCAGCAGCCAAGACAGCAACAATGAGCAGTTCTTC
TRBV7-9	NA	NA	TRBJ1-1	CASSLSGNTEAFF	TGTGCCAGCAGCTTATCAGGGAACACTGAAGCTTTCTTT
TRBV6-1	NA	NA	TRBJ1-4	CASILGGSNEKLFF	TGTGCCAGCATTCTCGGCGGGTCTAATGAAAAACTGTTTTTT
TRBV5-1	TRBD1	NA	TRBJ2-5	CASTRTGEETQYF	TGCGCCAGCACTCGGACAGGAGAGGAGACCCAGTACTTC
TRBV29-1	TRBD1	NA	TRBJ2-2	CSVELEDRVGELFF	TGCAGCGTTGAACTCGAAGACAGGGTCGGGGAGCTGTTTTTT